Following are 10 T cell receptor beta chains from one sample sequenced in a study of OX40 agonist ivuxolimab in advanced cancers. The protocol was immunoSEQ multiplex PCR, while the TCRdb copy is restricted to in-frame clones and leaves out a portion. The data hold 30,000 to 40,000 clones, with roughly nine tenths observed a single time. The material sequenced was CD4+ or CD8+ T cells sorted from blood, taken in a trial of the OX40 agonist ivuxolimab. Receptor source: an adult with an advanced solid tumor such as melanoma, head and neck, liver or kidney cancer.

The chain joins TRBV6-1 to TRBJ2-7, with a weak D call TRBD1 (6 bases). CDR1 and CDR2 (germline): MNHNS, SASEGT. The V and J ends lost 6 bases and 0 bases respectively, with 15 bases between them. The CDR3 loop spans 15 amino acids. DNA of the CDR3: TGTGCCAGCAGACGTGCACGGACAGTCTCCTACGAGCAGTACTTC. It encodes CASRRARTVSYEQYF.

The rearrangement uses TRBV4-1 and TRBJ2-1; 9 bases map to TRBD2. Germline V gives CDR1 MGHRA, CDR2 YSYEKL. With V trimmed by 5 bases and J by 6 bases, 11 bases remained unmatched. The CDR3 covers 16 residues. The CDR3: CASSDIAGVAGNEQFF. The CDR3 nucleotides read TGCGCCAGCAGCGATATAGCGGGAGTGGCAGGCAATGAGCAGTTCTTC.

J is TRBJ1-2 and V is TRBV19; D call uncertain. This CDR3 has 12 residues. V lost 4 bases and J lost 7, with 10 bases in between. Germline loops: CDR1 LNHDA, CDR2 SQIVND (reference sequence). The CDR3 nucleotides are TGTGCCAGTAGTACCCGGAACCGTGGCTACACCTTC. It translates to CASSTRNRGYTF.

This chain connects TRBV10-3 to TRBJ1-4, with TRBD1 identical over 8 bases. The ends lost 7 bases at V and 3 bases at J; junction bases unmatched: 1. The CDR3 is 13 residues long. Germline CDR1 reads ENHRY; CDR2 reads SYGVKD. The CDR3 region has the DNA TGTGCCATCAAACAGGGGGCTAATGAAAAACTGTTTTTT. The encoded protein is CAIKQGANEKLFF.

CDR3 sequence reads: CASSQPYDSGRIGDTQYF. CDR3 in DNA: TGTGCCAGCAGCCAACCATATGATAGCGGAAGAATAGGTGATACGCAGTATTTT. The genes are TRBV4-2 and TRBJ2-3, with D possibly TRBD2 on 6 matching bases. V dropped 2 bases and J dropped 6 bases, with 24 bases sitting between them. Germline CDR1 LGHNA, CDR2 YNFKEQ. The CDR3 has 18 residues.

This sequence joins TRBV2 and TRBJ1-1; 7 nucleotides match TRBD1. The CDR3 loop spans 15 amino acids. Germline V gene data show CDR1 as SNHLY and CDR2 as FYNNEI. V was clipped by 5 bases and J by 4 bases; unmatched bases: 10. The CDR3 coding sequence is TGTGCCAGCAGTCAAATGGACAGGATGGGCACTGAAGCTTTCTTT. Translated: CASSQMDRMGTEAFF.

Here the CDR3 DNA reads TGCAGCGGAAGGGCGGGAGGGAACACCGGGGAGCTGTTTTTT. Translated: CSGRAGGNTGELFF. V is TRBV29-1 and J is TRBJ2-2; 8 nucleotides line up with TRBD2. V gave up 7 bases and J gave up 1 base; unmatched junction bases: 5. Germline-derived CDR1 and CDR2 are SQVTM and ANQGSEA. The CDR3 spans 14 residues.

The chain recombines TRBV4-2 with TRBJ2-3; the match to TRBD2 covers 7 bases. The CDR3 length is 16 residues. J lost 1 base, V lost 6 bases, and 10 bases had no gene match. Germline V gives CDR1 LGHNA, CDR2 YNFKEQ. The CDR3 nucleotides read TGTGCCAGCAGTCGTATTACGGGGGGACGCACAGATACGCAGTATTTT. This sequence encodes CASSRITGGRTDTQYF.

This chain links TRBV5-6 with TRBJ2-3; D possibly corresponds to TRBD1 (5 bases). The germline V and J ends were trimmed by 4 bases and 6 bases, with 21 bases remaining between them. There are 16 residues in the CDR3. Germline lookup yields CDR1 SGHDT and CDR2 YYEEEE. The CDR3 DNA is TGTGCCAGCAGCAGTGGGGCCTCGCGGTCAGTGGATACGCAGTATTTT. It specifies CASSSGASRSVDTQYF.

The rearrangement uses TRBV18 and TRBJ2-5, with 10 bases aligning to TRBD2. V lost 3 bases to trimming and J lost 3 bases; unmatched junction nucleotides: 7. The CDR3 extends over 16 amino acids. The germline V gene has CDR1 KGHSH and CDR2 LQKENI. Written as DNA, the CDR3 is TGTGCCAGCTCACCCCCAGCGGGAGGGGCCAAAGAGACCCAGTACTTC. This codes for CASSPPAGGAKETQYF.